Given below is one TCR beta chain in context. Its antigen is still unknown. No base quality values were provided; no much bigger clone lies one nucleotide off. Ficoll-Paque density gradient centrifugation was the method used to isolate PBMCs. The reads were generated on an Illumina NovaSeq 6000. TCRalpha and TCRbeta cDNA libraries were constructed by 5'RACE with constant-segment primers, with sample barcodes and unique molecular identifiers being introduced. RNA was extracted from every sample with Trizol reagent. Library amplification was performed in two PCR steps, and a second sample barcode and Illumina TruSeq adapters were introduced in the second step. The libraries were sequenced on an Illumina NovaSeq using 2 x 150 bp paired-end reads. The original pipeline was this. Reads were demultiplexed and collapsed into UMI-guided consensus sequences with migec v1.2.7. Using mixcr v2.1.11, UMI consensuses were aligned to TRA and TRB V and J templates and then assembled into clonotypes. Clonotypes were classified as expanded or contracted when called significant by both edgeR and NoisET, with noise models trained on biological replicates. For edgeR calls, the cutoffs were a false discovery rate-adjusted p below 0.01 and a log2 fold-change threshold of 1. As an exploratory analysis of dynamics, max-normalized trajectories of the 1000 most abundant clonotypes were examined with PCA combined with hierarchical clustering. The CD4 or CD8 phenotype of responding clones was assigned using the separately sequenced CD4+ and CD8+ repertoires. The public sequencing data were trimmed at Q25 with fastp and processed into clonotypes with MiXCR by TCRdb, which kept only in-frame beta chains. Every CDR3 protein is listed once, alongside the most common genes and DNA of its rows. V and J calls and clone size were set by TCRdb, not the authors. Across this sample there are some 310,000 distinct CDR3 sequences, with 20% to 25% seen only once. Clones ranked in the top ten supply 21% of the sample.

V loses 0 bases of germline sequence and J loses 2 bases, and the interval between the two ends is 11 bases. CDR1 and CDR2, looked up from the germline V gene, are SGDLS and YYNGEE. The CDR3, from cysteine to phenylalanine, totals 15 residues. Only CDR3 DNA remains: 45 bases, in frame from the first base. This sample stems from a study of T-cell memory formation after mild COVID-19 (dated by TCRdb to the early 2020s). Background on the whole study: Most TCR sequence clusters were specific to one of the two donors. The cohort comprised two young, previously healthy adult volunteers, one female and one male. T-cell clones expanding and contracting after mild COVID-19 in a couple of donors were tracked by longitudinal TCRalpha and TCRbeta repertoire sequencing.

Paper-wide results and their limitations: From day 15 to 85, contracting clones showed balanced CD4/CD8 phenotypes, whereas a second wave of clones that expanded from day 15 to 37 leaned towards CD4+. The detection of some responding clones in pre-infection memory suggests that pre-existing cross-reactive memory T cells joined the SARS-CoV-2 response. The second-wave clones that peaked on day 37 were not confirmed to be SARS-CoV-2 specific. Only two mild cases were covered by the study, and larger cohorts that include severe cases with pre-infection samples were considered necessary. Contracting CD4+ clones appeared mostly in the CM and EM memory subsets, whereas CD8+ clones were enriched in EMRA.

The specimen sequenced was PBMCs or a T cell subset sorted from them (not recorded which). The chain links TRBV9 with TRBJ1-2; the D gene lacks a confident call. This TCR was sampled from a man between 18 and 29 years old who had mild COVID-19 (a few samples of this study predate the infection). The sample titles of this study are shuffled in the database, so cell type and time point are left out; the donor was told from shared clones. The CDR3: CASSVEPGPNYGYTF. The sequence in DNA is TGTGCCAGCAGCGTAGAACCTGGCCCAAACTATGGCTACACCTTC. With the rest looked up from the reference TRBV9 and TRBJ1-2 genes rather than sequenced, the full variable domain is DSGVTQTPKHLITATGQRVTLRCSPRSGDLSVYWYQQSLDQGLQFLIQYYNGEERAKGNILERFSAQQFPDLHSELNLSSLELGDSALYFCASSVEPGPNYGYTFGSGTRLTVV.